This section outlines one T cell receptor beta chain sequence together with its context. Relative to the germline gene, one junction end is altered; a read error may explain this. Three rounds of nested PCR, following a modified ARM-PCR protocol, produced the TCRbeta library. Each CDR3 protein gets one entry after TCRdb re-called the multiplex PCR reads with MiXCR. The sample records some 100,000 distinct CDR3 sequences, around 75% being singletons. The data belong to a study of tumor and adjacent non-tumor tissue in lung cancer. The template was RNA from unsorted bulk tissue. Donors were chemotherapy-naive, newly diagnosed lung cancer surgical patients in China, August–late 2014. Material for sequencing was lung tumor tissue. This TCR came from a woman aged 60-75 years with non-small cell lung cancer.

The CDR3 protein is CSLTRTTNTGELFF. CDR3 nucleotide sequence: TGCAGCCTTACAAGGACAACGAACACCGGGGAACTGTTTTTT. The chain couples TRBV29-1 to TRBJ2-2; D could derive from TRBD1 or TRBD2 (5 bases each). The CDR3 runs 14 residues. CDR1 and CDR2 (germline): SQVTM, ANQGSEA.